What follows are 26 T cell receptor beta chains derived from one specimen sequenced in a study of CD8+CD57+ T cells in acquired aplastic anemia. TCR beta VDJ combinations and CDR3 sequences were profiled from genomic DNA. TCRdb itself ran the reads through MiXCR, one entry per CDR3 protein. The table has roughly 300,000 distinct CDR3 sequences, 55% to 60% seen once. Sequencing used sorted CD4+, CD8+, or CD8+CD57+ T cells (not recorded which) from PBMCs. The source of these receptors is a human donor with severe aplastic anemia or a healthy control (not recorded which).

On this clonotype itself: Sequence at one end of the junction differs from germline and may be a read error. V is TRBV19 and J is TRBJ2-7; maybe TRBD1 (6 bases). Germline-derived CDR1 and CDR2 are LNHDA and SQIVND (reference sequence). This CDR3 contains 15 residues. As DNA, the CDR3 is TGTGCCAGTAGTATAGAGACAGGACGCTCCTACGTGCAGTACTTC. This sequence encodes CASSIETGRSYVQYF.

The V and J genes are TRBV5-1 and TRBJ2-5, with D tentatively TRBD2 (5 bases). Looked up from germline, CDR1 is SGHRS and CDR2 is YFSETQ. The length of the CDR3 is 13 residues. V lost 5 bases, J lost 2 bases, and 10 bases lay in between. For the CDR3, the DNA is TGCGCCAGCAGAGCGGCAGCGCAAGAGACCCAGTACTTC. Translating it yields CASRAAAQETQYF.

Comment on this clonotype: This may stem from a read error, because a much larger clone lies one nucleotide away. This likely comes from a read error, as the CDR3 has no conserved phenylalanine or tryptophan at its end. This chain links TRBV7-8 with TRBJ2-3; tentatively, D is TRBD1 or TRBD2 (6 bases each). CDR3 length equals 14 residues. V was cut by 8 bases and J by 4 bases, with 16 bases left in between. In germline, CDR1 is SGHVS, CDR2 FQNEAQ. The CDR3 DNA reads TGTGCCAGCGAAGGGGGGTCCTACCCAGATACGCAGTATCTT. Amino acid sequence: CASEGGSYPDTQYL.

This chain joins TRBV12-3 or TRBV12-4 and TRBJ2-7; 8 bases align to TRBD1. Trimming at V came to 7 bases and at J to 0 bases, leaving 8 bases not matched to a gene. The CDR3 loop spans 15 amino acids. CDR3 sequence (DNA): TGTGCCAGCACGCAAACAGGGGGAAGCTCCTACGAGCAGTACTTC. Translation gives CASTQTGGSSYEQYF.

This clonotype was detected a few times. J is TRBJ2-1 and V is TRBV3-2; the table's TRBD2 call for D was not verified on the DNA. TRBV3-2 is labeled a pseudogene. The CDR3 totals 18 residues. The CDR3 loop reads CASSLELAGRPRCNEQFF. In DNA, the CDR3 is TGTGCCAGCAGCCTCGAACTAGCGGGGAGGCCTCGATGCAATGAGCAGTTCTTC.

V usage is TRBV5-6 and J usage is TRBJ2-3; no clear D. V lost 0 bases to trimming and J lost 6 bases, with 11 bases between them. CDR3 length: 14 residues. Germline V gene data show CDR1 as SGHDT and CDR2 as YYEEEE. The CDR3 loop reads CASSLGPSSDTQYF. The CDR3 DNA is TGTGCCAGCAGCTTGGGGCCTAGTTCGGATACGCAGTATTTT.

V gene TRBV20-1 combines with J gene TRBJ2-7; possibly TRBD2 for D (6 bases). Germline V lookup: CDR1 DFQATT, CDR2 SNEGSKA (reference sequence). The CDR3 extends over 13 amino acids. Trimming took off 7 bases at V and 1 base at J, with 14 bases between the two ends. The CDR3 is CSGRGTRSYEQYF. CDR3 DNA: TGCAGTGGCCGCGGGACGCGGTCCTACGAGCAGTACTTC.

This clonotype was seen at least ten times. J is TRBJ2-7 and V is TRBV2; 7 nucleotides agree with TRBD2. This CDR3 is 10 amino acids long. CDR1 is SNHLY, CDR2 FYNNEI, per germline. V was pared by 8 bases and J by 9 bases, with 4 bases of the junction left unmatched. The CDR3 DNA sequence: TGTGCCAGCGACGGGGGGAGGCAGTACTTC. Translated: CASDGGRQYF.

The V call is TRBV2, the J call TRBJ2-2; 7 bases align to TRBD2. From germline, CDR1 is SNHLY and CDR2 FYNNEI. This CDR3 region has 17 residues. The V gene end was trimmed by 6 bases and the J gene end by 0 bases; junction bases not matched to a gene: 10. The CDR3 is CASRGRSGIANTGELFF. The CDR3 DNA is TGTGCCAGCAGGGGGCGAAGCGGGATCGCGAACACCGGGGAGCTGTTTTTT.

In its sample, this clonotype was seen many times. The chain is built from TRBV5-5 and TRBJ2-1; 8 bases are a match to TRBD2. The V gene end was trimmed by 7 bases and the J gene end by 4 bases; junction bases not matched to a gene: 7. Germline V gene lookup returns CDR1 SGHKS and CDR2 YYEKEE (reference sequence). This CDR3 comprises 14 residues. The CDR3 DNA reads as TGTGCCAGCTTGGTCGGGGGGGCTTACAATGAGCAGTTCTTC. This translates into CASLVGGAYNEQFF.

This clonotype was detected a few times. The chain joins TRBV25-1 to TRBJ1-3; unclear D gene. This CDR3 has 14 residues. The germline V and J ends were trimmed by 1 base and 2 bases, with 6 bases remaining between them. From germline, CDR1 is MGHDK and CDR2 SYGVNS. This CDR3 is CASSELGAGNTIYF. The CDR3, as DNA: TGTGCCAGCAGTGAATTGGGCGCTGGAAACACCATATATTTT.

There are a few counts of this clonotype. V is TRBV28 and J is TRBJ1-1, with D possibly being TRBD1 (6 bases). V was clipped by 6 bases and J by 5 bases, with 19 bases between them. The V gene's germline CDR1 is MDHEN and CDR2 SYDVKM. This CDR3 has 15 amino acids. CDR3 sequence: CASSPSGKGGTEAFF. CDR3 DNA sequence: TGTGCCAGCAGCCCTTCAGGGAAGGGGGGAACTGAAGCTTTCTTT.

In its sample, this clonotype was seen many times. The chain carries TRBV6-4 and TRBJ1-1; 10 bases align to TRBD1. V was pared by 2 bases and J by 3 bases, with 6 bases of the junction left unmatched. CDR3 size: 16 residues. Germline V gives CDR1 MRHNA, CDR2 SNTAGT. The CDR3 reads CASSDPGTGEDTEAFF. CDR3 DNA: TGTGCCAGCAGTGACCCAGGGACAGGGGAGGACACTGAAGCTTTCTTT.

The chain is built from TRBV11-1 and TRBJ1-1, with TRBD1 as a possible D gene (5 bases). Between the trimmed V and J ends, which lost 5 bases and 10 bases, there was a span of 14 bases. Per the germline V gene, CDR1 is SGHAT and CDR2 is FQDESV (reference sequence). This CDR3 comprises 12 residues. The CDR3 sequence is CASSLGGVIAFF. CDR3 nucleotides: TGTGCCAGCAGCCTCGGGGGTGTTATAGCTTTCTTT.

This clonotype has a count of ten or more. The genes are TRBV6-5 and TRBJ2-4, with a possible D match to TRBD2 (5 bases). The V and J ends lost 2 bases and 11 bases respectively, with 7 bases between them. Germline lookup yields CDR1 MNHEY and CDR2 SVGAGI. The CDR3 contains 11 residues. The CDR3 DNA follows: TGTGCCAGCAGTTACCTGAGGGTTCAGTACTTC. It translates to CASSYLRVQYF.

The table lists this clonotype with many counts. One end of the junction does not line up with germline, which may come from a read error. The chain has TRBV12-3 or TRBV12-4 and TRBJ2-5; 7 positions match TRBD2. This CDR3 contains 13 residues. CDR3 residues: CASSRDYQEAQYF. CDR3 nucleotides: TGTGCCAGCAGTCGGGACTACCAAGAGGCCCAGTACTTC.

The V and J genes are TRBV19 and TRBJ2-1; 7 bases are a match to TRBD2. V dropped 0 bases and J dropped 8; count of bases not matched to a gene: 10. Germline V gene sequence: CDR1 LNHDA, CDR2 SQIVND (reference sequence). The CDR3 covers 16 residues. CDR3 in amino acids: CASSIEGGAGWDEQFF. CDR3 coding DNA: TGTGCCAGTAGTATAGAGGGAGGGGCAGGGTGGGATGAGCAGTTCTTC.

In the case of this clonotype: In this CDR3 the conserved last residue, phenylalanine or tryptophan, is missing, so a read error is likely. The rearrangement joins TRBV2 to TRBJ2-5; TRBD2 matches 10 bases. The germline CDR1 and CDR2 sequences are SNHLY and FYNNEI. Trimming removed 4 bases from V and 5 bases from J; junction bases left unmatched: 10. The CDR3 has 16 amino acids. CDR3: CASSGLWASGSETQYY. The CDR3 region has the DNA TGTGCCAGCAGTGGGTTATGGGCTAGCGGGAGTGAGACCCAGTACTAC.

This chain's CDR3 is CATSRAELAGASYEQYF. The CDR3 nucleotides read TGTGCCACCAGCAGGGCCGAGTTAGCGGGGGCCTCCTACGAGCAGTACTTC. This chain joins TRBV15 and TRBJ2-7, with TRBD2 matching 9 bases. Per germline, CDR1 LNHNV and CDR2 YYDKDF (reference sequence). The CDR3 has 17 amino acids. With 3 bases clipped from V and 0 bases from J, the junction kept 9 bases outside the gene matches.

Notes on this clonotype: The CDR3 end shows no conserved phenylalanine or tryptophan, and so a read error is likely. V is TRBV20-1 and J is TRBJ1-6; no clear D gene. Germline V gives CDR1 DFQATT, CDR2 SNEGSKA (reference sequence). The CDR3 spans 12 residues. The ends were cut back, 1 base at V and 7 bases at J, with 5 bases in the middle. CDR3 DNA: TGCAGTGCTAGAGTCTTAAATTCACCCCTCCACTCT. Amino acid sequence: CSARVLNSPLHS.

This clonotype was observed many times. The chain combines TRBV5-1 with TRBJ2-7, with 10 bases lining up with TRBD2. The germline V gene encodes CDR1 SGHRS and CDR2 YFSETQ. This CDR3 spans 13 amino acids. V lost 4 bases to trimming and J lost 12 bases; unmatched junction nucleotides: 10. CDR3 amino acids: CASSTSMTSGRYF. Written as DNA, the CDR3 is TGCGCCAGCAGCACCTCCATGACTAGCGGGCGGTACTTC.

The CDR3 coding sequence is TGCAGCGTTGACGGGGAAGGTGAAAAACTGTTTTTT. It translates to CSVDGEGEKLFF. The rearrangement links TRBV29-1 to TRBJ1-4; the D is unclear. Trimming stripped 3 bases from V and 7 bases from J, with 9 bases between. Looked up from germline, CDR1 is SQVTM and CDR2 is ANQGSEA. The CDR3 sequence is 12 residues long.

The chain uses TRBV4-1 and TRBJ2-7; D is unclear. The CDR3 spans 16 residues. V was cut by 1 base and J by 3 bases, with 16 bases left in between. CDR1 is MGHRA and CDR2 is YSYEKL in the germline V gene. The CDR3: CASSQGPPDIDYEQYF. CDR3 DNA: TGCGCCAGCAGCCAAGGTCCCCCCGACATCGACTACGAGCAGTACTTC.

This rearrangement joins TRBV6-5 to TRBJ2-7; TRBD2 agrees at 11 bases. This CDR3 is 16 amino acids long. Germline CDR1 reads MNHEY; CDR2 reads SVGAGI. Germline trimming cut 5 bases from V and 3 bases from J; bases unmatched to any gene: 9. In DNA, the CDR3 is TGTGCCAGCAGTGTACTAGCGGGGGTTACACTCTACGAGCAGTACTTC. Translating it yields CASSVLAGVTLYEQYF.

The genes are TRBV10-3 and TRBJ1-4; no definite D call. The CDR3 has 16 amino acids. V was clipped by 2 bases and J by 0 bases, with 10 bases between them. Germline loops: CDR1 ENHRY, CDR2 SYGVKD. This chain's CDR3 is CAISERALATNEKLFF. In DNA, the CDR3 is TGTGCCATCAGTGAGAGGGCATTAGCAACTAATGAAAAACTGTTTTTT.

This clonotype was counted at least ten times. The V gene is TRBV2, the J gene TRBJ2-5; perhaps TRBD2 as D (6 bases). The V gene lost 3 bases and the J gene lost 3 bases, with 17 bases spanning the gap. Germline values: CDR1 SNHLY, CDR2 FYNNEI. The CDR3 extends over 16 amino acids. CDR3 DNA sequence: TGTGCCAGCAGTGATCAGAGAGGTTGGGGGGAAGAGACCCAGTACTTC. Residues: CASSDQRGWGEETQYF. Together with reference TRBV2 and TRBJ2-5, the CDR3 gives the full variable domain: EPEVTQTPSHQVTQMGQEVILRCVPISNHLYFYWYRQILGQKVEFLVSFYNNEISEKSEIFDDQFSVERPDGSNFTLKIRSTKLEDSAMYFCASSDQRGWGEETQYFGPGTRLLVL.